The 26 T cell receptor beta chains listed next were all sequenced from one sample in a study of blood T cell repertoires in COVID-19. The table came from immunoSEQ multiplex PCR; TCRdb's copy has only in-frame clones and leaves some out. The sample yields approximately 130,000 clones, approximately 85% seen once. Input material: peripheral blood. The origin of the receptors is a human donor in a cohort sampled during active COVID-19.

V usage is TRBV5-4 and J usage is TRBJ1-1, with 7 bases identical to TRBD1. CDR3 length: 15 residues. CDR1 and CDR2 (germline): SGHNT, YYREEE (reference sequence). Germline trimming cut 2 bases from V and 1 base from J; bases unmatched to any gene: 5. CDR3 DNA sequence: TGTGCCAGCAGCTTACCCGGGACAGCGAACACTGAAGCTTTCTTT. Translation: CASSLPGTANTEAFF.

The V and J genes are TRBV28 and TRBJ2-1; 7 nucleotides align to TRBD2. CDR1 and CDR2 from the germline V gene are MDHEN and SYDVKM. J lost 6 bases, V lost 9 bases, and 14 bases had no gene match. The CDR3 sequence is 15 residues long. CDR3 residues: CASARAGVSSNEQFF. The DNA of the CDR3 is TGTGCCAGTGCCCGGGCGGGAGTGAGTAGCAATGAGCAGTTCTTC.

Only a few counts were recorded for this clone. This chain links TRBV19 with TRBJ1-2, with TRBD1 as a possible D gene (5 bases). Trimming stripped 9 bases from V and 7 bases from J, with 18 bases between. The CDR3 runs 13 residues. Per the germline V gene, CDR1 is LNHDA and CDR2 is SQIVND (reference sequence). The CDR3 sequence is CASEDTSRSGYTF. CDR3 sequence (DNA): TGTGCCAGCGAGGACACCTCGCGTAGTGGCTACACCTTC.

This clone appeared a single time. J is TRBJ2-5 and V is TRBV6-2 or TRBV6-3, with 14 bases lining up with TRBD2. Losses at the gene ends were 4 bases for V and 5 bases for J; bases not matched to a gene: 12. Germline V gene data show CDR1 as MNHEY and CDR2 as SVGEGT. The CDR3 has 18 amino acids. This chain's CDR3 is CASSSLPGLAGVSETQYF. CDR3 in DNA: TGTGCCAGCAGTTCGTTACCGGGACTAGCGGGAGTGTCGGAGACCCAGTACTTC.

The CDR3 region is CASKQDTYEQYF. In nucleotides, the CDR3 is TGTGCCAGCAAGCAGGATACCTACGAGCAGTACTTC. V is TRBV6-5 and J is TRBJ2-7, with D uncertain. The CDR3 has 12 amino acids. The V gene lost 7 bases and the J gene lost 2 bases, with 9 bases spanning the gap. Germline V gene lookup returns CDR1 MNHEY and CDR2 SVGAGI.

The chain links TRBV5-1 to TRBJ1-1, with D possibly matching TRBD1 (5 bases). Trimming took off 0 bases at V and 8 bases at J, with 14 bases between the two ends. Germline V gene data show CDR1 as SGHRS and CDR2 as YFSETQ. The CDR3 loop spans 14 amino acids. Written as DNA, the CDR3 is TGCGCCAGCAGCTTGGCCGCGACAGACTCAGAAGCTTTCTTT. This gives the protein CASSLAATDSEAFF.

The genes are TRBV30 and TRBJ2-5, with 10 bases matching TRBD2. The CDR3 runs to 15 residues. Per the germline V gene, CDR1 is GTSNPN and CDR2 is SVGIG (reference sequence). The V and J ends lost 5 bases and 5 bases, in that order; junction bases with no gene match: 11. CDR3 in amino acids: CAWAIAGGSSETQYF. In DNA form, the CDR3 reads TGTGCCTGGGCAATAGCGGGGGGATCCTCGGAGACCCAGTACTTC.

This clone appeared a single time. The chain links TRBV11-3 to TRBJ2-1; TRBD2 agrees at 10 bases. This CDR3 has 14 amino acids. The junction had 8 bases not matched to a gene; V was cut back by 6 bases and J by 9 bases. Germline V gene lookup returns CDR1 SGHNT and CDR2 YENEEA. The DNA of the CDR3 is TGTGCCAGCAGTGAGGGACTAGCGTTCGGTGAGCAGTTCTTC. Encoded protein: CASSEGLAFGEQFF.

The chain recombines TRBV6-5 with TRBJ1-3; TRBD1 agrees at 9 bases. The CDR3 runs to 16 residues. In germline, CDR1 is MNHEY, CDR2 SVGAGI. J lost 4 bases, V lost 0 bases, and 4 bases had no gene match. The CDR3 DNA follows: TGTGCCAGCAGTTACTCGAACAGGGGGCCAGGAAACACCATATATTTT. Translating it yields CASSYSNRGPGNTIYF.

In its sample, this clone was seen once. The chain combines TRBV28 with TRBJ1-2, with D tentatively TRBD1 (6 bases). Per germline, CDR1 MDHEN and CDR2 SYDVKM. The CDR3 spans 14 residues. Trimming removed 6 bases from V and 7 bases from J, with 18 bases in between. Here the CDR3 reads CASSRDKGGSGYTF. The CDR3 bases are TGTGCCAGCAGCCGAGATAAGGGGGGGTCTGGCTACACCTTC.

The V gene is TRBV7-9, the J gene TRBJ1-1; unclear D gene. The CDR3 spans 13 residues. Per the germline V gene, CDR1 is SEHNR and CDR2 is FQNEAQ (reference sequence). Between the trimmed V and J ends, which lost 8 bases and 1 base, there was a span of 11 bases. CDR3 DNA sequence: TGTGCCAGCGCGCCCCGACAGAACACTGAAGCTTTCTTT. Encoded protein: CASAPRQNTEAFF.

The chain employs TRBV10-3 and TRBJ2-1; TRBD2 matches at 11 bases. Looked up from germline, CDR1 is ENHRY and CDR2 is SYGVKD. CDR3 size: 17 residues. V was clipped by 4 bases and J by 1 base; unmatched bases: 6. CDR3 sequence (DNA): TGTGCCATCAGTGGTTTGGCTAGCGGGAGGTCCTACAATGAGCAGTTCTTC. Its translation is CAISGLASGRSYNEQFF.

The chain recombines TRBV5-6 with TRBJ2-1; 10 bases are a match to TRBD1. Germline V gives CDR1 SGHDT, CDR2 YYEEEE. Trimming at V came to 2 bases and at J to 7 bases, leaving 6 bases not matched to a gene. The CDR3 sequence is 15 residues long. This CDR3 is CASSFGTGAGNEQFF. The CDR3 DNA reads TGTGCCAGCAGCTTTGGGACAGGGGCGGGGAATGAGCAGTTCTTC.

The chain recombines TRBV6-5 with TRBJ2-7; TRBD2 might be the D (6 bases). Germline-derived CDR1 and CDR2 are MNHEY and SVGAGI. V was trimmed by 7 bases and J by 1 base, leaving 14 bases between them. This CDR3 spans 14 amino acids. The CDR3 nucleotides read TGTGCCAGCAAACCAGGACTATTATCCTACGAGCAGTACTTC. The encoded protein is CASKPGLLSYEQYF.

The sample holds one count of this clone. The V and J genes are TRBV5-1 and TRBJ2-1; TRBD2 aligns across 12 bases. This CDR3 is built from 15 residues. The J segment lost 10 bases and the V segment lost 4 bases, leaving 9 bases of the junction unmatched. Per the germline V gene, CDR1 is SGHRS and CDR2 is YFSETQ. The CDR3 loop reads CASSPLAGGPGEQFF. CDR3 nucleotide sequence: TGCGCCAGCAGCCCCCTAGCGGGAGGGCCGGGGGAGCAGTTCTTC.

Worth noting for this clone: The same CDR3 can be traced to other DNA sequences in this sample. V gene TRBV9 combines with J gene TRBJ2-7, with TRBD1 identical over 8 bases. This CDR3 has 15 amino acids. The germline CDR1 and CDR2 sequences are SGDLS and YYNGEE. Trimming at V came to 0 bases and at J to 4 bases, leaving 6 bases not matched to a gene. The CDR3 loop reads CASSVEGQGAYEQYF. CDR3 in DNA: TGTGCCAGCAGCGTAGAAGGGCAGGGGGCTTACGAGCAGTACTTC.

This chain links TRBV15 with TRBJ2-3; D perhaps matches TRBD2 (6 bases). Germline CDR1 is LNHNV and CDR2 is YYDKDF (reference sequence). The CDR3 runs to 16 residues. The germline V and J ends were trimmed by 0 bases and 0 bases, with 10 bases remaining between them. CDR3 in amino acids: CATSRDAAGSTDTQYF. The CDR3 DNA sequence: TGTGCCACCAGCAGAGATGCCGCGGGGAGCACAGATACGCAGTATTTT.

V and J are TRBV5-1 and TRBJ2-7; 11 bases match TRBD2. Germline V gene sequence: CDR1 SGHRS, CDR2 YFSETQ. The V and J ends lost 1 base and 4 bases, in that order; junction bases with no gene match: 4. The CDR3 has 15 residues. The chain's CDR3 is CASSLTSGSIYEQYV. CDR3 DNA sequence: TGCGCCAGCAGCTTGACTAGCGGGAGTATTTACGAGCAGTACGTC.

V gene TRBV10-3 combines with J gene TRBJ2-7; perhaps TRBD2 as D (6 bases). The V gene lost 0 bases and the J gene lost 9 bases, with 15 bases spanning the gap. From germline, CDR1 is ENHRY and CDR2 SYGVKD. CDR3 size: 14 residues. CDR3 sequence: CAISESPGGSWQYV. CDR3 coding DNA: TGTGCCATCAGTGAGTCCCCCGGGGGTAGCTGGCAGTACGTC.

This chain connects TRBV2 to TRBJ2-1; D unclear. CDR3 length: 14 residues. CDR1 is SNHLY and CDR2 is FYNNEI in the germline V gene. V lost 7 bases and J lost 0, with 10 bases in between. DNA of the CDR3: TGTGCCAGCATCCTCGGTAGCTCCTACAATGAGCAGTTCTTC. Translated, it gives CASILGSSYNEQFF.

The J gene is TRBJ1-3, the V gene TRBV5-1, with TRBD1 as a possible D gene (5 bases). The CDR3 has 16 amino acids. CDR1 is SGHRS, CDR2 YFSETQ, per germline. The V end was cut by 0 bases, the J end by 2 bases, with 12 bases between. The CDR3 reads CASSLAPGGTGNTIYF. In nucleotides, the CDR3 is TGCGCCAGCAGCTTGGCACCGGGGGGGACTGGAAACACCATATATTTT.

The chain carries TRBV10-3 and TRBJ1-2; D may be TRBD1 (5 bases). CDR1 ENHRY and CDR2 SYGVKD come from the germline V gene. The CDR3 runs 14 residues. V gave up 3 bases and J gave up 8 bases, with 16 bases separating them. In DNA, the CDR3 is TGTGCCATCAGTGACCCCGACAGCCCCGCCGGCTACACCTTC. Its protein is CAISDPDSPAGYTF.

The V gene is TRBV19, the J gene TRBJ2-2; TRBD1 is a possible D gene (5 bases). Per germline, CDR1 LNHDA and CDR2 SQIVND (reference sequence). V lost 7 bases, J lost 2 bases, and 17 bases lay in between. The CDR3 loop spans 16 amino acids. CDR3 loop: CASNPKERTNTGELFF. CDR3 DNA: TGTGCCAGTAACCCAAAAGAGAGGACAAACACCGGGGAGCTGTTTTTT. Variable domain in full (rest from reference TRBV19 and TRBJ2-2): DGGITQSPKYLFRKEGQNVTLSCEQNLNHDAMYWYRQDPGQGLRLIYYSQIVNDFQKGDIAEGYSVSREKKESFPLTVTSAQKNPTAFYLCASNPKERTNTGELFFGEGSRLTVL.

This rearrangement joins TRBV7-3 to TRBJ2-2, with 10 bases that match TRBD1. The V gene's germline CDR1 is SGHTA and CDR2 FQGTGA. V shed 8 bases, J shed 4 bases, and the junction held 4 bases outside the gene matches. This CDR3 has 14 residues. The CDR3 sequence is CASGGQGSTGELFF. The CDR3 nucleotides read TGTGCCAGCGGGGGACAGGGGAGCACCGGGGAGCTGTTTTTT. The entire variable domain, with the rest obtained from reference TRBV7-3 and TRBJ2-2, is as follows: GAGVSQTPSNKVTEKGKYVELRCDPISGHTALYWYRQSLGQGPEFLIYFQGTGAADDSGLPNDRFFAVRPEGSVSTLKIQRTERGDSAVYLCASGGQGSTGELFFGEGSRLTVL.

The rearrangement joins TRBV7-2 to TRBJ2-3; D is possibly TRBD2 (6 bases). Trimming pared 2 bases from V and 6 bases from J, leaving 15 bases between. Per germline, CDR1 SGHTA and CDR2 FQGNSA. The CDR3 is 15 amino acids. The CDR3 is CASSLIGGVGDTQYF. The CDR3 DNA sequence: TGTGCCAGCAGCTTAATCGGCGGGGTGGGGGATACGCAGTATTTT.

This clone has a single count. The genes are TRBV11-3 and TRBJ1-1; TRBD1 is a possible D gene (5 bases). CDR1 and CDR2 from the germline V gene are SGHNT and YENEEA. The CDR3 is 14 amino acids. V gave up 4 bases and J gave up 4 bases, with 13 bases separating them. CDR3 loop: CASSWARGSTEAFF. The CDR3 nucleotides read TGTGCCAGCAGCTGGGCCCGGGGGTCCACTGAAGCTTTCTTT.